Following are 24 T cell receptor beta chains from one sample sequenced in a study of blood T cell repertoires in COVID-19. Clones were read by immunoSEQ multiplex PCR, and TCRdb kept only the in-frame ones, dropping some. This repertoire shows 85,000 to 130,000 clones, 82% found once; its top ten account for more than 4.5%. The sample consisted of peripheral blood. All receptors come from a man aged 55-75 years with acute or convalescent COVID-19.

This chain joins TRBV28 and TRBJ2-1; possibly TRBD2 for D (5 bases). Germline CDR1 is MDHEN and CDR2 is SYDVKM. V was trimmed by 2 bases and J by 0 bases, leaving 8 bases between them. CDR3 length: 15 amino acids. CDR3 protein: CASSLPGSSYNEQFF. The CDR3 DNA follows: TGTGCCAGCAGTTTACCGGGGTCCTCCTACAATGAGCAGTTCTTC.

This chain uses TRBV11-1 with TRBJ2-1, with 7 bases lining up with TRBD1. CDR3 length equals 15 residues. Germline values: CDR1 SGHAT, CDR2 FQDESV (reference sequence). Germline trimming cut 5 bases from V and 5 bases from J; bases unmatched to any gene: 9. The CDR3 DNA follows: TGTGCCAGCAGCCACCGGGACAGAATCGACAATGAGCAGTTCTTC. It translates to CASSHRDRIDNEQFF. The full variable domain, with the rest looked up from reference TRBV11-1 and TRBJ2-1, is EAEVAQSPRYKITEKSQAVAFWCDPISGHATLYWYRQILGQGPELLVQFQDESVVDDSQLPKDRFSAERLKGVDSTLKIQPAELGDSAMYLCASSHRDRIDNEQFFGPGTRLTVL.

The CDR3 loop reads CASSLRRGGSSEQFF. The CDR3 nucleotides are TGTGCCAGCAGTTTGAGGCGGGGGGGTAGCAGTGAGCAGTTCTTC. The V call is TRBV27, the J call TRBJ2-1, with 9 bases fitting TRBD2. Germline-derived CDR1 and CDR2 are MNHEY and SMNVEV (reference sequence). The CDR3 consists of 15 residues. Trimming removed 3 bases from V and 9 bases from J; junction bases left unmatched: 9.

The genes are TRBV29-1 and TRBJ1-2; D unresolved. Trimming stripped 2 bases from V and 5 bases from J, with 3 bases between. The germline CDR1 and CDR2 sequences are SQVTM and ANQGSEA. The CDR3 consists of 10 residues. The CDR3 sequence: CSVEPYGYTF. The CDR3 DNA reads TGCAGCGTTGAACCATATGGCTACACCTTC.

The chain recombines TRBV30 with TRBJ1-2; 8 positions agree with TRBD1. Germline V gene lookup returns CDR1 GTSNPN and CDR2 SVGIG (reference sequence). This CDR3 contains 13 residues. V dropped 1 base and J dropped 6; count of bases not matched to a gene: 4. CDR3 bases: TGTGCCTGGAGTGCCCGGGACAGGAATGGCTACACCTTC. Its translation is CAWSARDRNGYTF.

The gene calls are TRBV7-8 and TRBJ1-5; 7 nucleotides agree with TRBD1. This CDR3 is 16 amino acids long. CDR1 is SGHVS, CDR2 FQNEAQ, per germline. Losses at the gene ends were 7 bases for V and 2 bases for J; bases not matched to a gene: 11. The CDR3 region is CASNLDYDRGNQPQHF. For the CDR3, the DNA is TGTGCCAGCAACTTGGATTATGACAGGGGCAATCAGCCCCAGCATTTT.

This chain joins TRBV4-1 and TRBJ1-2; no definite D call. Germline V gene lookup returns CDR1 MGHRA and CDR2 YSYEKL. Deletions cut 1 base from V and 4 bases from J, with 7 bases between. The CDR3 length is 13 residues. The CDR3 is CASSQANSYGYTF. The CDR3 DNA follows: TGCGCCAGCAGCCAAGCCAATTCCTATGGCTACACCTTC.

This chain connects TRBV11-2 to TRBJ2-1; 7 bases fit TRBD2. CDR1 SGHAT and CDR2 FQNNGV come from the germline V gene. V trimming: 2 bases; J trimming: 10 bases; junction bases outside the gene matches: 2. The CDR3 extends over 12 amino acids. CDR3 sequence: CASSLQGGEQFF. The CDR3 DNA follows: TGTGCCAGCAGCTTACAGGGAGGGGAGCAGTTCTTC.

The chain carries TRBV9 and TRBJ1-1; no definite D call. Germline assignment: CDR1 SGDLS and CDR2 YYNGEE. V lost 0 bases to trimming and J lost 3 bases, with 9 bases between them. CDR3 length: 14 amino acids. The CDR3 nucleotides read TGTGCCAGCAGCGTAGGCGGGTTTGACACTGAAGCTTTCTTT. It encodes CASSVGGFDTEAFF.

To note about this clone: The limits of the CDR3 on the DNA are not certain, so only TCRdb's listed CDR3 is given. The CDR3 protein is CASSSSGGREQFF. The genes are TRBV12-3 or TRBV12-4 and TRBJ2-1; the table's D call, TRBD2, has no DNA check behind it. Both ends counted, the CDR3 spans 13 residues.

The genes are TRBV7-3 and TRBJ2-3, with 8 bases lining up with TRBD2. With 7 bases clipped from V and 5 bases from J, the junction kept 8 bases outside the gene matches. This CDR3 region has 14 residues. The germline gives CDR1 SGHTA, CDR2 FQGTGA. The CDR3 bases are TGTGCCAGCAACCTCGGGGGGGCCAAAGATACGCAGTATTTT. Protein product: CASNLGGAKDTQYF.

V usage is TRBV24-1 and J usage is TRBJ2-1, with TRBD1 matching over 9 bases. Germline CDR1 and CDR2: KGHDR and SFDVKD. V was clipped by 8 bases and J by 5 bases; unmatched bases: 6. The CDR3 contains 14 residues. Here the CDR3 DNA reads TGTGCCACCACCCCGGGACAGGGAAACAATGAGCAGTTCTTC. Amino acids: CATTPGQGNNEQFF.

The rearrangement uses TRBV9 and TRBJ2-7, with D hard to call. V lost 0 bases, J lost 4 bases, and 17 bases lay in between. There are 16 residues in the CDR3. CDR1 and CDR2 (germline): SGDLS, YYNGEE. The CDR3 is CASSVGNSHATYEQYF. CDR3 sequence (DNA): TGTGCCAGCAGCGTAGGTAATTCCCACGCGACTTACGAGCAGTACTTC.

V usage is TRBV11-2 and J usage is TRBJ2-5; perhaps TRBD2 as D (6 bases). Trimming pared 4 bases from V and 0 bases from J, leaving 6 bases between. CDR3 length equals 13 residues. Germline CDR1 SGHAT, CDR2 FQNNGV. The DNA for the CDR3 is TGTGCCAGCAGCTGGGACTACCAAGAGACCCAGTACTTC. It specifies CASSWDYQETQYF.

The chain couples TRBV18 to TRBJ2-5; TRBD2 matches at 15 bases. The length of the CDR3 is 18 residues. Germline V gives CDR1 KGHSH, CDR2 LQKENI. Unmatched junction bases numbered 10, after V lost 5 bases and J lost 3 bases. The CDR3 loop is CASSILGTSGGPEETQYF. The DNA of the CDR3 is TGTGCCAGCTCAATATTAGGGACTAGCGGGGGGCCAGAAGAGACCCAGTACTTC.

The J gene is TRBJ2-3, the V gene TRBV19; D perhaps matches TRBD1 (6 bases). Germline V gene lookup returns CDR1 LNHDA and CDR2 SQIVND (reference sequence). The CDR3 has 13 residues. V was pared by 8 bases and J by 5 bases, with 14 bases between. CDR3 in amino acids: CASGDRLVDTQYF. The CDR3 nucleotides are TGTGCCAGTGGAGACAGGCTGGTAGATACGCAGTATTTT.

The CDR3 loop is CASSEVSFLVSYNEQFF. The CDR3 nucleotides read TGTGCCAGCAGCGAAGTCTCTTTCCTAGTATCCTACAATGAGCAGTTCTTC. This sequence joins TRBV7-9 and TRBJ2-1; D is unclear. This CDR3 spans 17 amino acids. Per the germline V gene, CDR1 is SEHNR and CDR2 is FQNEAQ (reference sequence). V was cut by 5 bases and J by 1 base, with 18 bases left in between.

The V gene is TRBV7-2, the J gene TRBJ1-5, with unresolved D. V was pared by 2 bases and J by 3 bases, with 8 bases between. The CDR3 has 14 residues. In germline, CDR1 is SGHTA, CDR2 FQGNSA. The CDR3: CASSLLGANQPQHF. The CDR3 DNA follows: TGTGCCAGCAGCTTATTAGGAGCCAATCAGCCCCAGCATTTT.

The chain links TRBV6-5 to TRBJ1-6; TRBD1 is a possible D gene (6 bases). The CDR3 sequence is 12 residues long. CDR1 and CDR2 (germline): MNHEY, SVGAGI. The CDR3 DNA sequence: TGTGGATCCCGGGACACGAATTCACCCCTCCACTTT. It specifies CGSRDTNSPLHF.

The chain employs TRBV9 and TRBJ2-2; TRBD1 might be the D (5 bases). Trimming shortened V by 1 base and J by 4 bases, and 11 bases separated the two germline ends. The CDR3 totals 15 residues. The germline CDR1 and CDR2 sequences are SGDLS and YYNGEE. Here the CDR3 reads CASSVIQVGTGELFF. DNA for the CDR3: TGTGCCAGCAGCGTAATACAGGTTGGCACCGGGGAGCTGTTTTTT.

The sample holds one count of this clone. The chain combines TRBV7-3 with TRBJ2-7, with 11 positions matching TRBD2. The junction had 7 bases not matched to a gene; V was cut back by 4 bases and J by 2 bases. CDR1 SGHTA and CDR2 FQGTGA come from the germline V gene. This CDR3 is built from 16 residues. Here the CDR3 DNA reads TGTGCCAGCAGCTCACCTGGGACTAGCGGAACCTACGAGCAGTACTTC. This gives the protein CASSSPGTSGTYEQYF.

Here the CDR3 DNA reads TGTGCCAGCAGTCTTCCGGGACAGAGCTACGAGCAGTACTTC. Translated: CASSLPGQSYEQYF. The chain has TRBV11-3 and TRBJ2-7; 7 nucleotides agree with TRBD1. Per germline, CDR1 SGHNT and CDR2 YENEEA. V lost 6 bases and J lost 3; bases outside the gene matches: 8. The length of the CDR3 is 14 residues.

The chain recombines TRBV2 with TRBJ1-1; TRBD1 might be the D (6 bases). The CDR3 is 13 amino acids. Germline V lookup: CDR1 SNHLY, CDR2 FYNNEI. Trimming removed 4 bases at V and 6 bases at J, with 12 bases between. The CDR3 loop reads CASSADSSPEAFF. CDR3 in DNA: TGTGCCAGCAGTGCGGACAGTTCACCTGAAGCTTTCTTT.

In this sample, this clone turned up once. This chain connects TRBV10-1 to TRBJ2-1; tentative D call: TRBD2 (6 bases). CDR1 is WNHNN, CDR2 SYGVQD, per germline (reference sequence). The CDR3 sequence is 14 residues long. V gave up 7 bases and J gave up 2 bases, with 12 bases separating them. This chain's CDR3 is CASNPGLTYNEQFF. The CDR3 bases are TGCGCCAGCAACCCGGGACTCACCTACAATGAGCAGTTCTTC.